These 15 T cell receptor beta chains came from one sample sequenced in a study of blood T cells in healthy people across ages. A J-beta primer mix and a sample-barcoded 5' primer were used in a second PCR of about 7 to 12 cycles. TCRdb recomputed calls from the 5' RACE reads with MiXCR, one row per CDR3 protein. The sample lists about 1.4 million distinct CDR3 sequences, roughly 64% occurring once. Sequencing was done on a sample of blood. These receptor sequences come from a man aged 18 to 30 in good health.

The gene calls are TRBV29-1 and TRBJ2-5, with 8 nucleotides matching TRBD1. CDR3 size: 15 residues. The germline gives CDR1 SQVTM, CDR2 ANQGSEA. V lost 2 bases to trimming and J lost 2 bases; unmatched junction nucleotides: 7. The CDR3 DNA follows: TGCAGCGTTGAAACAGGACAGGGATTGCAAGAGACCCAGTACTTC. The encoded protein is CSVETGQGLQETQYF.

This chain connects TRBV28 to TRBJ1-2; D is ambiguous. Deletions cut 6 bases from V and 4 bases from J, with 12 bases between. Germline V gene data show CDR1 as MDHEN and CDR2 as SYDVKM. The CDR3 spans 13 residues. This chain's CDR3 is CASSRNDGYGYTF. For the CDR3, the DNA is TGTGCCAGCAGCCGCAATGACGGCTATGGCTACACCTTC.

Regarding this clonotype: A junction end diverges from the germline sequence, so it may reflect a read error. The chain combines TRBV4-1 with TRBJ2-3; D is unclear. The CDR3 length is 17 residues. Germline V gene lookup returns CDR1 MGHRA and CDR2 YSYEKL. The CDR3 sequence is CASSLSGRLISTDTRYF. CDR3 DNA: TGCGCCAGCAGCCTATCAGGACGTCTCATTAGCACAGATACGCGGTATTTT.

This clonotype was seen a single time. CDR3 DNA sequence: TGTGCCAGCAGTGGTTTTAACCTTAGGGGCAATGAGCAGTACTTC. Protein sequence: CASSGFNLRGNEQYF. V usage is TRBV2 and J usage is TRBJ2-5; possible D gene TRBD1, 5 bases. The CDR3 spans 15 residues. V was pared by 4 bases and J by 11 bases, with 23 bases between. Germline values: CDR1 SNHLY, CDR2 FYNNEI.

This clonotype was seen more than once but under ten times. The gene calls are TRBV3-1 and TRBJ1-6, with unresolved D. Looked up from germline, CDR1 is LGHDT and CDR2 is YNNKEL (reference sequence). Deletions cut 4 bases from V and 8 bases from J, with 15 bases between. CDR3 length: 15 amino acids. This chain's CDR3 is CASSPPGVVDSPLHF. Here the CDR3 DNA reads TGTGCCAGCAGCCCCCCCGGGGTGGTAGATTCACCCCTCCACTTT.

J is TRBJ2-7 and V is TRBV20-1; perhaps TRBD1 as D (6 bases). V was clipped by 6 bases and J by 3 bases, with 12 bases between them. The CDR3 sequence is 12 residues long. The germline V gene encodes CDR1 DFQATT and CDR2 SNEGSKA (reference sequence). CDR3 amino acids: CSANEDSYEQYF. The DNA for the CDR3 is TGCAGTGCAAACGAGGACAGCTACGAGCAGTACTTC.

The sample holds a few counts of this clonotype. The chain links TRBV10-3 to TRBJ1-6; D is uncertain. Trimming took off 0 bases at V and 8 bases at J, with 11 bases between the two ends. This CDR3 spans 15 amino acids. The germline V gene encodes CDR1 ENHRY and CDR2 SYGVKD. DNA for the CDR3: TGTGCCATCAGTGAGTCATCGCTTAGCGATTCACCCCTCCACTTT. Amino acid sequence: CAISESSLSDSPLHF.

The chain is built from TRBV12-3 or TRBV12-4 and TRBJ2-7; D ambiguous. V was shortened by 3 bases and J by 5 bases, with 8 bases between the two germline ends. The CDR3 spans 12 residues. Here the CDR3 DNA reads TGTGCCAGCAGTTTTCTGTGGGACGAGCAGTACTTC. Translation: CASSFLWDEQYF.

The chain links TRBV6-6 to TRBJ2-5; 7 nucleotides agree with TRBD1. The germline V gene encodes CDR1 MNHNY and CDR2 SVGAGI (reference sequence). V gave up 2 bases and J gave up 4 bases; unmatched junction bases: 7. The CDR3 totals 15 residues. This chain's CDR3 is CASSYEGAFGETQYF. DNA of the CDR3: TGTGCCAGCAGTTACGAGGGGGCGTTTGGAGAGACCCAGTACTTC.

V gene TRBV20-1 combines with J gene TRBJ2-5; 9 nucleotides agree with TRBD1. CDR3 length: 17 amino acids. In germline, CDR1 is DFQATT, CDR2 SNEGSKA (reference sequence). After removal of 5 bases from V and 2 bases from J, the junction contained 15 bases not matched to a gene. In DNA form, the CDR3 reads TGCAGTGCTCTGTCCCGGGACAGGGCATTTTTTCAAGAGACCCAGTACTTC. Its translation is CSALSRDRAFFQETQYF.

This clonotype was seen more than once but under ten times. V and J are TRBV4-2 and TRBJ2-7; maybe TRBD2 (5 bases). Trimming cost V 0 bases and J 3 bases, with 15 bases left between them. Germline CDR1 reads LGHNA; CDR2 reads YNFKEQ. The CDR3 covers 16 residues. CDR3 sequence reads: CASSQDFPPGIYEQYF. The CDR3, as DNA: TGTGCCAGCAGCCAAGATTTTCCGCCGGGGATCTACGAGCAGTACTTC.

There are a few counts of this clonotype. The chain carries TRBV29-1 and TRBJ1-2; D is unclear. Trimming took off 1 base at V and 5 bases at J, with 8 bases between the two ends. The CDR3 extends over 12 amino acids. CDR1 is SQVTM and CDR2 is ANQGSEA in the germline V gene. Here the CDR3 reads CSVEGLQYGYTF. DNA for the CDR3: TGCAGCGTTGAAGGGTTACAGTATGGCTACACCTTC.

This clonotype was counted between two and nine times. The chain employs TRBV5-1 and TRBJ2-1; 9 bases line up with TRBD2. The CDR3 totals 14 residues. Germline V gives CDR1 SGHRS, CDR2 YFSETQ. J lost 8 bases, V lost 4 bases, and 7 bases had no gene match. This chain's CDR3 is CASSPIAGADEQFF. CDR3 bases: TGCGCCAGCAGCCCAATAGCGGGAGCCGATGAGCAGTTCTTC.

This clonotype was recorded once. The DNA of the CDR3 is TGTGCCAGCAGCTACACCGGACTACCATACGAGCAGTACTTC. This sequence encodes CASSYTGLPYEQYF. J is TRBJ2-7 and V is TRBV5-6, with D possibly TRBD2 on 6 matching bases. Trimming shortened V by 3 bases and J by 4 bases, and 14 bases separated the two germline ends. CDR1 and CDR2 from the germline V gene are SGHDT and YYEEEE. This CDR3 is 14 amino acids long.

The chain employs TRBV29-1 and TRBJ1-2, with no clear D. V lost 2 bases to trimming and J lost 9 bases, with 10 bases between them. The CDR3 sequence is 11 residues long. Germline V gene lookup returns CDR1 SQVTM and CDR2 ANQGSEA. The CDR3 region has the DNA TGCAGCGTTGAATCGGGTTTTAGCTACACCTTC. Protein: CSVESGFSYTF.